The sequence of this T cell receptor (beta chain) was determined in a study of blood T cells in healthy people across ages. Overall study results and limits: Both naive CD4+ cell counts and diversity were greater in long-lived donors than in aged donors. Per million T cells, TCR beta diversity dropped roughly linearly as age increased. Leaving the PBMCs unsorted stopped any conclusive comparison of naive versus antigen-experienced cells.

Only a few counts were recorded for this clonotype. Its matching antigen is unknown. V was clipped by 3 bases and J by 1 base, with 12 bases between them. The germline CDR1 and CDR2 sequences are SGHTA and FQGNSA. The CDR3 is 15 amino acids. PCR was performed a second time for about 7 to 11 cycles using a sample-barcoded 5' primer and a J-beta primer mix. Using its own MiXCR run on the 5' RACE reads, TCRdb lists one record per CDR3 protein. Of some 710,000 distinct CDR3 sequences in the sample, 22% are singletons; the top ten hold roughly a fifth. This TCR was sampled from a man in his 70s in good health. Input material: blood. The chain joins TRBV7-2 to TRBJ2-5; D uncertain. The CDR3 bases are TGTGCCAGCAGCTTTACGGGCGCCCTCCAAGAGACCCAGTACTTC. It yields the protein CASSFTGALQETQYF.